Sequencing of this T cell receptor beta chain was carried out in a study of neoadjuvant anti-PD-1 for oral cavity cancer. Germline CDR1 reads SGHVS; CDR2 reads FNYEAQ. V lost 1 base to trimming and J lost 4 bases, with 19 bases between them. This CDR3 is built from 18 residues. Repertoires were generated with immunoSEQ multiplex PCR, while TCRdb's copy carries only in-frame clones and drops some. The sample carries just over 7,000 clones, 76% recorded once. The patients had HPV-negative, locally advanced oral cavity squamous cell carcinoma. This clonotype was sampled from a person between 35 and 79 years old with oral cavity squamous cell carcinoma. The specimen was PBMCs, collected before nivolumab (anti-PD-1) treatment. V is TRBV7-6 and J is TRBJ2-2; tentative D call: TRBD1 (5 bases). In DNA, the CDR3 is TGTGCCAGCAGCTTAGTGCTGAGAACAGGTTCGACCACCGGGGAGCTGTTTTTT. Protein product: CASSLVLRTGSTTGELFF.